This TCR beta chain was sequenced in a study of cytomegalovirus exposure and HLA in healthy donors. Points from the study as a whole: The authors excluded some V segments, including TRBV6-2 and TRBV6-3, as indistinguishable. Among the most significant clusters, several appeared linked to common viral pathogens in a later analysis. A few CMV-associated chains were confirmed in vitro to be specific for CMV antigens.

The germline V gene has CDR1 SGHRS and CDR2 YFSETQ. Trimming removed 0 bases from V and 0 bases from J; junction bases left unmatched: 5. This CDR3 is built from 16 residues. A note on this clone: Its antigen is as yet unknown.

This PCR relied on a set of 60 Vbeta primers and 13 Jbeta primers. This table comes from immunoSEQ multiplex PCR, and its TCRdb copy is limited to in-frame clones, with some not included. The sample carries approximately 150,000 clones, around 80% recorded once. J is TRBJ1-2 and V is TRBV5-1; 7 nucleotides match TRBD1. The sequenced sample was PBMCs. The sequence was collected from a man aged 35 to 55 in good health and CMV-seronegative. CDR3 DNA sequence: TGCGCCAGCAGCTTGGGTAATACAGGGGCTAACTATGGCTACACCTTC. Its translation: CASSLGNTGANYGYTF.